This is a list of T cell receptor beta chains from one sample in a study of immune evolution from preneoplasia to lung adenocarcinoma. The data were produced by immunoSEQ multiplex PCR, yet TCRdb's version contains in-frame clones alone and is incomplete. The profile shows approximately 4,700 clones, around 90% of them singletons. The sample taken for sequencing was FFPE invasive lung adenocarcinoma tissue. The source of these receptors is a person aged 45 to 60 with lung adenocarcinoma. CDR3s include the opening cysteine and the closing phenylalanine or tryptophan. The D gene is left open where the match is weak. Clone size is given for some rows only: seen once, a few or many times, or a class if the clone is expanded.

V,D,size,J,DNA,CDR3
TRBV29-1,NA,NA,TRBJ2-7,TGCAGCGTTGGCTCCTACGAGCAGTACTTC,CSVGSYEQYF
TRBV29-1,NA,once,TRBJ1-5,TGCAGCGTTGCACACAGCAATCAGCCCCAGCATTTT,CSVAHSNQPQHF
TRBV18,NA,NA,TRBJ2-5,TGTGCCAGCTCACCGCCCAGCCAAGAGACCCAGTACTTC,CASSPPSQETQYF
TRBV7-9,NA,NA,TRBJ1-2,TGTGCCAGCAGCTTAGCCGACCCAAACTATGGCTACACCTTC,CASSLADPNYGYTF
TRBV18,TRBD1,NA,TRBJ1-1,TGTGCCAGCTCACTATTAAGGGACAGGCGGAACACTGAAGCTTTCTTT,CASSLLRDRRNTEAFF
TRBV18,TRBD1,NA,TRBJ1-2,TGTGCCAGCTCATCACGCGGGGACAGCAGAAATGGCTACACCTTC,CASSSRGDSRNGYTF
TRBV9,TRBD2,NA,TRBJ2-7,TGTGCCAGCAGCGTCGCTAGCGGGAGTGAGTACGAGCAGTACTTC,CASSVASGSEYEQYF
TRBV30,NA,NA,TRBJ1-2,TGTGCCTGGACGGCGGGACCCCTCTATGGCTACACCTTC,CAWTAGPLYGYTF
TRBV30,NA,NA,TRBJ2-1,TGTGCCTGGAGTGTAAGCGGGTGGAATGAGCAGTTCTTC,CAWSVSGWNEQFF
TRBV6-6,TRBD1,NA,TRBJ1-3,TGTGCCAGCAGAGACGGACAGGGGGCCGGAAACACCATATATTTT,CASRDGQGAGNTIYF
TRBV28,NA,NA,TRBJ2-7,TGTGCCAGCGGGGCAGTCACCTACGAGCAGTACTTC,CASGAVTYEQYF
TRBV30,NA,NA,TRBJ1-3,TGTGCCTGGAGTGTACCTAGGACAGCCAGAAACACCATATATTTT,CAWSVPRTARNTIYF
TRBV27,TRBD1,NA,TRBJ2-7,TGTGCCAGCAGTTTACGGCCTCCGGGACAGGGGGTCTCCTACGAGCAGTACTTC,CASSLRPPGQGVSYEQYF
TRBV2,NA,NA,TRBJ1-3,TGTGCCAGCAGTGAAGCGGGGGATATAAGGCCGTTCGGAAACACCATATATTTT,CASSEAGDIRPFGNTIYF
TRBV2,NA,once,TRBJ1-2,TGTGCCAGCAGCGGACACTATGGCTACACCTTC,CASSGHYGYTF
TRBV6-5,NA,NA,TRBJ2-7,TGTGCCAGCAGTTATGGTCAGATAAAAGCCTACGAGCAGTACTTC,CASSYGQIKAYEQYF
TRBV18,NA,NA,TRBJ2-7,TGTGCCAGCTCACCACTCCCTCCGGGACAAAACTACGAGCAGTACTTC,CASSPLPPGQNYEQYF
TRBV6-6,NA,NA,TRBJ1-5,TGTGCCAGCAGTTTCCAGGACTCTAGCAATCAGCCCCAGCATTTT,CASSFQDSSNQPQHF
TRBV2,NA,NA,TRBJ2-7,TGTGCCAGCTGCAAGGACTGGGCCTCGTGCGAGCAGTACTTC,CASCKDWASCEQYF
TRBV5-4,NA,NA,TRBJ2-1,TGTGCCAGCAGCTTCCAGGGGGGGAACAATGAGCAGTTCTTC,CASSFQGGNNEQFF
TRBV4-1,TRBD2,few,TRBJ2-1,TGCGCCAGCAGCCAAGATTCAGGCGGGAGGGCCCCCGGGAATGAGCAGTTCTTC,CASSQDSGGRAPGNEQFF
TRBV10-1,NA,NA,TRBJ1-1,TGCGCCAGCGCACAAAGGGGCCCAGGGCCTGAGAACACTGAAGCTTTCTTT,CASAQRGPGPENTEAFF
TRBV19,TRBD2,NA,TRBJ2-1,TGTGCCAGTAGTATTTCTAGCGGAGCCCTATCTGAGCAGTTCTTC,CASSISSGALSEQFF
TRBV7-2,NA,NA,TRBJ2-7,TGTGCCAGCAGCCAAAGATCCGGGGGAGCCTACGAGCAGTACTTC,CASSQRSGGAYEQYF
TRBV18,NA,NA,TRBJ1-1,TGTGCCAGCTCACCCTGGGGAGGGGGGAACACTGAAGCTTTCTTT,CASSPWGGGNTEAFF
TRBV6-1,NA,NA,TRBJ1-5,TGTGCCAGCAGTGGCGGGACCGATAGCAATCAGCCCCAGCATTTT,CASSGGTDSNQPQHF
TRBV29-1,TRBD1,NA,TRBJ2-1,TGCAGCGTTGACGGACAGGGGGCGCTTAATGAGCAGTTCTTC,CSVDGQGALNEQFF